These 32 T cell receptor beta chains were all obtained from the same sample, sequenced in a study of metastatic and nonmetastatic thyroid tumors. All patients were treatment-naive before thyroid surgery. Through MiXCR, TCRdb re-clonotyped the PCR reads. The sample includes around 42,000 clones, around 10% seen only once; the top ten take roughly 9%. The sequenced sample consisted of blood. These receptors all come from a male donor with papillary thyroid cancer or a benign thyroid nodule (not recorded which). Some clones in this sample may be carry-over from other donors' samples.

A remark on this clone: The germline gene is not matched at one end of the junction; a read error may be the cause. The chain links TRBV28 to TRBJ2-5; a weak D match, TRBD2 (5 bases). Looked up from germline, CDR1 is MDHEN and CDR2 is SYDVKM. The CDR3 is 14 residues long. The CDR3 nucleotides are TGTGCCAGCACCGAGGGAATCGCACAAGAGACCGAGTACTTC. Its protein product is CASTEGIAQETEYF.

At least ten counts were recorded for this clone. The chain joins TRBV15 to TRBJ1-2; no clear D. Trimming cost V 1 base and J 2 bases, with 11 bases left between them. The CDR3 spans 15 residues. From germline, CDR1 is LNHNV and CDR2 YYDKDF (reference sequence). CDR3 sequence: CATSRGSTWNYGYTF. The CDR3 coding sequence is TGTGCCACCAGCAGAGGAAGTACGTGGAACTATGGCTACACCTTC.

This clone was observed many times. For the CDR3, the DNA is TGTGCCAGCAGAGATACTAGCGGGAGGGCTAATGTGCAGTACTTC. Protein sequence: CASRDTSGRANVQYF. The chain couples TRBV6-1 to TRBJ2-7; the match to TRBD2 covers 13 bases. The CDR3 sequence is 15 residues long. Losses at the gene ends were 6 bases for V and 9 bases for J; bases not matched to a gene: 11. Germline CDR1 is MNHNS and CDR2 is SASEGT.

This clone was counted ten times or more. The gene calls are TRBV30 and TRBJ1-5; 9 bases are a match to TRBD1. V trimming: 1 base; J trimming: 11 bases; junction bases outside the gene matches: 6. Germline V gives CDR1 GTSNPN, CDR2 SVGIG (reference sequence). The CDR3 contains 13 residues. This CDR3 reads CAWSGTGERAQHF. The CDR3 region has the DNA TGTGCCTGGAGTGGGACAGGGGAAAGGGCCCAGCATTTT. The full variable domain, its missing parts supplied by reference TRBV30 and TRBJ1-5, is SQTIHQWPATLVQPVGSPLSLECTVEGTSNPNLYWYRQAAGRGLQLLFYSVGIGQISSEVPQNLSASRPQDRQFILSSKKLLLSDSGFYLCAWSGTGERAQHFGDGTRLSIL.

In its sample, this clone was seen many times. The chain joins TRBV18 to TRBJ2-6; TRBD1 aligns across 7 bases. Unmatched junction bases numbered 11, after V lost 1 base and J lost 5 bases. Germline loops: CDR1 KGHSH, CDR2 LQKENI. The CDR3 covers 18 residues. In DNA, the CDR3 is TGTGCCAGCTCACCACGTAGAGAAACAGGGGTCTGGGCCAACGTCCTGACTTTC. Translated, it gives CASSPRRETGVWANVLTF.

This clone was counted many times. This chain links TRBV12-3 or TRBV12-4 with TRBJ2-2, with D perhaps TRBD2 (6 bases). V dropped 2 bases and J dropped 6 bases, with 16 bases sitting between them. The CDR3 consists of 16 residues. CDR3 nucleotide sequence: TGTGCCAGCAGTTTATCAGGCGGGAATTTCGCCGGGGAGCTGTTTTTT. It encodes CASSLSGGNFAGELFF.

This clone was recorded a few times. V and J are TRBV6-1 and TRBJ1-5; D gene uncertain. There are 17 residues in the CDR3. V lost 5 bases, J lost 0 bases, and 17 bases lay in between. The germline V gene encodes CDR1 MNHNS and CDR2 SASEGT. The CDR3 nucleotides are TGTGCCAGCAGTCGGGTAGGGCTCCCTTATAGCAATCAGCCCCAGCATTTT. Translation gives CASSRVGLPYSNQPQHF.

This clone was detected ten times or more. The genes are TRBV7-2 and TRBJ2-1, with unresolved D. Germline lookup yields CDR1 SGHTA and CDR2 FQGNSA. There are 14 residues in the CDR3. V lost 3 bases, J lost 10 bases, and 16 bases lay in between. As DNA, the CDR3 is TGTGCCAGCAGCTTGGACCCCCTGCGCGAGGAGCAGTTCTTC. Translation: CASSLDPLREEQFF.

This clone came up many times. The chain links TRBV7-2 to TRBJ2-2; D remains unclear. The CDR3 consists of 14 residues. CDR1 is SGHTA and CDR2 is FQGNSA in the germline V gene. Trimming shortened V by 5 bases and J by 1 base, and 8 bases separated the two germline ends. CDR3 sequence: CASSPARNTGELFF. CDR3 bases: TGTGCCAGCAGCCCTGCCCGGAACACCGGGGAGCTGTTTTTT.

Many counts were recorded for this clone. The CDR3 sequence: CASSPRLAYNEQFF. CDR3 coding DNA: TGTGCCAGCAGCCCCCGACTAGCGTACAATGAGCAGTTCTTC. The V call is TRBV11-1, the J call TRBJ2-1; TRBD2 matches at 8 bases. CDR1 is SGHAT, CDR2 FQDESV, per germline (reference sequence). The V segment lost 5 bases and the J segment 4 bases; nucleotides outside the gene matches: 4. The CDR3 spans 14 residues.

Ten or more counts support this clone. The chain recombines TRBV19 with TRBJ2-5, with D perhaps being TRBD1 or TRBD2 (5 bases each). The CDR3 has 14 amino acids. With 3 bases removed from V and 9 bases from J, the gap between germline ends came to 17 bases. The germline CDR1 and CDR2 sequences are LNHDA and SQIVND (reference sequence). The CDR3 sequence: CASSIGTARVAQYF. In DNA form, the CDR3 reads TGTGCCAGTAGTATCGGGACGGCCCGGGTGGCCCAGTACTTC.

This clone rates as medium-sized. The CDR3 spells CASRRRTGTSGYTF. In DNA, the CDR3 is TGTGCCAGCAGACGACGTACCGGGACGAGTGGCTACACCTTC. The rearrangement joins TRBV6-1 to TRBJ1-2; maybe TRBD1 (5 bases). The V gene's germline CDR1 is MNHNS and CDR2 SASEGT. CDR3 length: 14 amino acids. V was cut by 6 bases and J by 7 bases, with 18 bases left in between.

This clone appeared many times. J is TRBJ2-1 and V is TRBV7-9; 7 nucleotides match TRBD2. Per the germline V gene, CDR1 is SEHNR and CDR2 is FQNEAQ (reference sequence). The CDR3 has 18 residues. The J segment lost 4 bases and the V segment lost 2 bases, leaving 14 bases of the junction unmatched. CDR3 sequence (DNA): TGTGCCAGCAGCTTAACGGGAGGTGGTAGGGTCGGGTACAATGAGCAGTTCTTC. Its translation is CASSLTGGGRVGYNEQFF.

This clone was seen at least ten times. The chain combines TRBV7-2 with TRBJ2-7; 11 nucleotides line up with TRBD1. The CDR3 covers 15 residues. Germline-derived CDR1 and CDR2 are SGHTA and FQGNSA. V shed 6 bases and J 3 bases; nucleotides not matched to a gene: 7. DNA of the CDR3: TGTGCCAGCAGGACTCCCGGGACAGGGGGCTACGAGCAGTACTTC. Its protein is CASRTPGTGGYEQYF.

This clone has a count of ten or more. The rearrangement links TRBV4-3 to TRBJ1-2; D not resolved. V dropped 0 bases and J dropped 4 bases, with 12 bases sitting between them. Germline V gene sequence: CDR1 LGHNA, CDR2 YSLEER. CDR3 length: 15 amino acids. CDR3 protein: CASSQEITSGYGYTF. The CDR3 nucleotides read TGCGCCAGCAGCCAAGAAATAACATCAGGCTATGGCTACACCTTC.

This clone was seen only a few times. V gene TRBV24-1 combines with J gene TRBJ2-3, with TRBD1 matching 8 bases. V trimming: 1 base; J trimming: 5 bases; junction bases outside the gene matches: 4. The length of the CDR3 is 15 residues. The germline V gene has CDR1 KGHDR and CDR2 SFDVKD. CDR3 residues: CATSDLGQGQDTQYF. In nucleotides, the CDR3 is TGTGCCACCAGTGATTTAGGACAGGGACAAGATACGCAGTATTTT.

This clone came up a few times. Mismatch with germline at one junction end may stem from a read error. The chain is built from TRBV28 and TRBJ1-1; D is undetermined. There are 12 residues in the CDR3. Germline lookup yields CDR1 MDHEN and CDR2 SYDVKM. CDR3 bases: TGTTCCAGTAGCTCCGCCCGAAACGAAGCTTTCTTT. It codes for CSSSSARNEAFF.

This chain joins TRBV27 and TRBJ2-7; D not certain. The CDR3 length is 13 residues. V shed 6 bases and J shed 6 bases, with 15 bases lying between them. Per germline, CDR1 MNHEY and CDR2 SMNVEV (reference sequence). CDR3 DNA: TGTGCCAGCAGAGAGGTCAACCTGGGCGAGCAGTACTTC. Amino acid sequence: CASREVNLGEQYF.

This clone was counted ten times or more. This CDR3 is also generated by other DNA sequences in the sample. J is TRBJ2-3 and V is TRBV20-1; weak D call: TRBD2 (7 bases). Trimming pared 5 bases from V and 10 bases from J, leaving 16 bases between. This CDR3 is 12 amino acids long. Germline CDR1 DFQATT, CDR2 SNEGSKA (reference sequence). The CDR3 DNA follows: TGCAGTGCTTCCTCAGGGGAGGGGGCGCAGTATTTT. This translates into CSASSGEGAQYF.

This clone was observed many times. The chain uses TRBV7-2 and TRBJ1-2; possible D gene TRBD1, 5 bases. Trimming cost V 5 bases and J 6 bases, with 13 bases left between them. The CDR3 contains 13 residues. Germline CDR1 SGHTA, CDR2 FQGNSA. The CDR3 DNA follows: TGTGCCAGCAGCCCCGGACACCTCGATGGCTACACCTTC. Translated: CASSPGHLDGYTF. The full variable domain, rest sourced from reference TRBV7-2 and TRBJ1-2, is GAGVSQSPSNKVTEKGKDVELRCDPISGHTALYWYRQSLGQGLEFLIYFQGNSAPDKSGLPSDRFSAERTGGSVSTLTIQRTQQEDSAVYLCASSPGHLDGYTFGSGTRLTVV.

Many counts were recorded for this clone. The chain has TRBV14 and TRBJ1-4; 9 bases line up with TRBD1. J gave up 7 bases and V 0 bases, and 0 bases lay outside the gene matches. CDR3 length equals 14 residues. CDR1 and CDR2 (germline): SGHDN, FVKESK. This CDR3 reads CASSQEDRGEKLFF. The CDR3 nucleotides are TGTGCCAGCAGCCAAGAGGACAGGGGTGAAAAACTGTTTTTT. The variable domain in full, with the rest retrieved from reference TRBV14 and TRBJ1-4, is EAGVTQFPSHSVIEKGQTVTLRCDPISGHDNLYWYRRVMGKEIKFLLHFVKESKQDESGMPNNRFLAERTGGTYSTLKVQPAELEDSGVYFCASSQEDRGEKLFFGSGTQLSVL.

The rearrangement uses TRBV30 and TRBJ2-7; 7 nucleotides line up with TRBD2. The CDR3 has 15 amino acids. V trimming: 2 bases; J trimming: 6 bases; junction bases outside the gene matches: 13. Germline values: CDR1 GTSNPN, CDR2 SVGIG (reference sequence). The DNA of the CDR3 is TGTGCCTGGAGTTGGGGGGGGGTAGGCAGCCTCGAGCAGTACTTC. Its protein product is CAWSWGGVGSLEQYF.

Turning to this clone: A read error is possible here, since a much larger clone lies one base away. The same CDR3 is also encoded by other DNA sequences in this sample. The CDR3 nucleotides read TGTGCCTGGGGCCCCCGGGGGGGCCCGAACACCGGTGAGCTGTTTTTT. The encoded protein is CAWGPRGGPNTGELFF. This chain uses TRBV30 with TRBJ2-2, with 8 nucleotides matching TRBD2. This CDR3 contains 16 residues. CDR1 GTSNPN and CDR2 SVGIG come from the germline V gene (reference sequence).

This clone was seen many times. V is TRBV24-1 and J is TRBJ2-1; 8 bases agree with TRBD1. The CDR3 is 14 amino acids. Germline CDR1 reads KGHDR; CDR2 reads SFDVKD. Germline trimming cut 2 bases from V and 6 bases from J; bases unmatched to any gene: 2. The CDR3 DNA reads TGTGCCACCAGTGATTACGGACAGGGCAATGAGCAGTTCTTC. Its translation: CATSDYGQGNEQFF.

This clone was seen at least ten times. This chain connects TRBV7-2 to TRBJ1-2; D not certain. CDR1 and CDR2 from the germline V gene are SGHTA and FQGNSA. V gave up 3 bases and J gave up 2 bases, with 4 bases separating them. The CDR3 covers 12 residues. CDR3 DNA: TGTGCCAGCAGCTTTAGGAACTATGGCTACACCTTC. Translated, it gives CASSFRNYGYTF.

Many counts were recorded for this clone. The sample holds other DNA sequences that translate to the same CDR3. This chain connects TRBV19 to TRBJ1-2; weak D call: TRBD1 (5 bases). V lost 5 bases and J lost 3, with 19 bases in between. The CDR3 consists of 16 residues. Germline CDR1 and CDR2: LNHDA and SQIVND (reference sequence). CDR3 residues: CASSPLEGLRDYGYTF. The CDR3 nucleotides read TGTGCCAGTAGTCCCCTAGAGGGGTTACGGGACTATGGCTACACCTTC.

This clone is judged medium-sized (0.01 to 0.1%). The CDR3 DNA sequence: TGCGCCAGCAGTGAGTCGGGACTAGCGGGAGGTTATGAGCAGTTCTTC. It translates to CASSESGLAGGYEQFF. The chain recombines TRBV10-1 with TRBJ2-1, with 15 nucleotides matching TRBD2. The V and J ends lost 0 bases and 8 bases, in that order; junction bases with no gene match: 2. Germline values: CDR1 WNHNN, CDR2 SYGVQD (reference sequence). The length of the CDR3 is 16 residues.

This clone has at least ten counts. The chain carries TRBV20-1 and TRBJ2-7, with 10 positions matching TRBD1. V trimming: 0 bases; J trimming: 4 bases; junction bases outside the gene matches: 6. The germline V gene has CDR1 DFQATT and CDR2 SNEGSKA (reference sequence). The CDR3 consists of 15 residues. The CDR3 loop is CSARDTGQGSYEQYF. The CDR3 coding sequence is TGCAGTGCTAGAGATACGGGACAGGGGTCGTACGAGCAGTACTTC.

Worth noting for this clone: An end of the junction differs from the germline gene, which may be a read error. The chain's CDR3 is CASSCTWELFF. CDR3 coding DNA: TGTGCCAGCAGTTGCACCTGGGAGCTGTTTTTT. V usage is TRBV6-5 and J usage is TRBJ2-2; D remains ambiguous. The germline V gene encodes CDR1 MNHEY and CDR2 SVGAGI. CDR3 length: 11 amino acids.

This clone has ten or more counts. Other DNA sequences within the sample encode an identical CDR3. The chain employs TRBV6-1 and TRBJ2-1; TRBD2 aligns across 9 bases. CDR3 length: 16 residues. V gave up 10 bases and J gave up 7 bases; unmatched junction bases: 17. Looked up from germline, CDR1 is MNHNS and CDR2 is SASEGT. CDR3 protein: CATENGDLAGSNEQFF. CDR3 nucleotide sequence: TGTGCCACCGAGAACGGGGATCTAGCGGGGAGTAATGAGCAGTTCTTC.

This chain uses TRBV11-2 with TRBJ2-1; possibly TRBD2 for D (6 bases). This CDR3 spans 15 amino acids. CDR1 is SGHAT, CDR2 FQNNGV, per germline. V lost 1 base, J lost 8 bases, and 15 bases lay in between. The CDR3 sequence: CASSLGREWVDEQFF. DNA of the CDR3: TGTGCCAGCAGCTTAGGTCGGGAGTGGGTAGATGAGCAGTTCTTC.

This clone appeared many times. The chain is built from TRBV7-2 and TRBJ2-7; D gene unclear. The CDR3 runs to 14 residues. The germline gives CDR1 SGHTA, CDR2 FQGNSA. Trimming shortened V by 1 base and J by 2 bases, and 9 bases separated the two germline ends. CDR3 nucleotide sequence: TGTGCCAGCAGCTTAGGCCCGGGCCCCTACGAGCAGTACTTC. Encoded protein: CASSLGPGPYEQYF.